The present T cell receptor (beta chain) was sequenced within a study of T cell responses to AZD1222 COVID-19 vaccine. Study outcomes and limitations: Along spike, vaccine-associated CD4 TCRs were found throughout, with dominance at 160-218 and 743-854. Among the donors, most were white British and more were female, and clonal diversity was possibly underestimated. Spike-specific TCR breadth rose after two AZD1222 doses, and depth rose as well.

Note on this clone: The antigen is not known.

The germline V gene has CDR1 SGHNT and CDR2 YENEEA. The CDR3 has 15 residues. The V end was cut by 7 bases, the J end by 3 bases, with 15 bases between. Profiled with immunoSEQ multiplex PCR; TCRdb holds only in-frame clones, not every one. The sample has some 110,000 clones; about 90% are singletons. The material sequenced was peripheral blood, taken on day 0 of AZD1222 vaccination. V gene TRBV11-3 combines with J gene TRBJ1-4; weak D call: TRBD1 (6 bases). The clonotype comes from an adult in good health. CDR3: CASNEGGRANEKLFF. The CDR3 DNA reads as TGTGCCAGCAACGAAGGGGGGCGAGCTAATGAAAAACTGTTTTTT.